This T cell receptor beta chain is drawn from a study of blood T cell repertoires in COVID-19. Study summary: The study drew acute and convalescent COVID-19 samples from the United States, Italy and Spain. PBMCs, B-cell-depleted T cells, or T cells were the source of the cDNA or gDNA that made up the material.

The CDR3 loop spans 15 amino acids. Profiled with immunoSEQ multiplex PCR; TCRdb holds only in-frame clones, not every one. The sample yields more than 6,500 clones, over 75% seen once. The TCR originated in a human donor in a cohort sampled during active COVID-19. The V call is TRBV21-1, the J call TRBJ1-6; the D call in the table, TRBD1, was not verified against the DNA. TRBV21-1 is noted as a pseudogene. Sequenced material: peripheral blood. CDR3 in amino acids: CASRGTGPYNSPLHF. The CDR3 nucleotides are TGTGCCAGCAGGGGGACAGGCCCATATAATTCACCCCTCCACTTT.